This T cell receptor beta chain was retrieved from a study of T cell changes during pregnancy in multiple sclerosis. Some clones are missing from TCRdb's copy, which holds only in-frame ones; the method was immunoSEQ multiplex PCR. The sample shows about 55,000 clones, 93% of them seen only once. Germline values: CDR1 SGHDN, CDR2 FVKESK. The CDR3 runs to 11 residues. V lost 3 bases and J lost 2, with 2 bases in between. This clone has just one count. This TCR derives from a female donor with multiple sclerosis, enrolled in a pregnancy study. The gene calls are TRBV14 and TRBJ2-7; D is unresolved. This material consisted of CD8+ T cells from peripheral blood mononuclear cells, taken in the second trimester of pregnancy. The CDR3 is CASSHAYEQYF. The CDR3 region has the DNA TGTGCCAGCAGCCACGCCTACGAGCAGTACTTC.